The following is a T cell receptor beta chain sequence with its context. This sample was included in a study of blood T cells in healthy people across ages. CDR1 is SEHNR, CDR2 FQNEAQ, per germline (reference sequence). The length of the CDR3 is 13 residues. Trimming cost V 6 bases and J 9 bases; bases outside gene matches: 1. The use of a sample-barcoded 5' primer and a J-beta primer mix characterized a second PCR of roughly 6 to 11 cycles. Using its own MiXCR run on the 5' RACE reads, TCRdb lists one record per CDR3 protein. This table has a few hundred thousand distinct CDR3 sequences, roughly half appearing once.

The sample taken for sequencing was blood. The clonotype comes from a man aged 55 to 70 in good health. The genes are TRBV7-9 and TRBJ2-1; 14 nucleotides line up with TRBD2. The CDR3 spells CASRGTSGSEQFF. CDR3 coding DNA: TGTGCCAGCAGAGGGACTAGCGGGAGTGAGCAGTTCTTC.